This TCR beta chain originates from a study of T-cell reconstitution after alpha-beta-depleted transplantation in children. Findings of the study overall: Surviving recipient T cells and thymic progenitors produced the high day-60 TCRbeta diversity seen in some patients. T-cell numbers and diversity one year post-transplant derived largely from freshly generated T cells. By about two months after transplant, alpha-beta T cells reportedly arose from several hundred graft clones that had expanded.

There are a few counts of this clonotype. The antigen remains unidentified. Preparing the TCRbeta library involved the use of unique molecular identifiers. Each CDR3 protein gets one entry after TCRdb re-called the PCR reads with MiXCR. This table holds 480,000 or so distinct CDR3 sequences, 10% to 13% found once. The V gene's germline CDR1 is SQVTM and CDR2 ANQGSEA. The length of the CDR3 is 14 residues. The V and J ends lost 5 bases and 3 bases respectively, with 14 bases between them. This sample comprised PBMCs, obtained before TCRalphabeta/CD19-depleted stem cell transplant. The rearrangement uses TRBV29-1 and TRBJ2-1, with D perhaps being TRBD1 or TRBD2 (5 bases each). The sequence was collected from a child aged 2 to 15 with inherited bone marrow failure, due to receive a stem cell transplant. The CDR3 coding sequence is TGCAGCGTTCTTCGAGGGACGAGCTACAATGAGCAGTTCTTC. Encoded protein: CSVLRGTSYNEQFF.